The 2 T cell receptor beta chains below were found in one sample sequenced in a study of PD-1 blockade in classical Hodgkin lymphoma (dated by TCRdb to 2018 to 2021). The library was built by means of the immunoSEQ multiplex PCR assay. Drawn from immuneACCESS, this table holds only the in-frame rearrangements with V and J called that TCRdb kept. Clones are partly lost; checked studies trace under half to an unresolved V gene and leave the rest unexplained. The sample yields about 29,000 clones; about two thirds were counted once. In total, the top ten clones hold approximately 4.3% of the sample. This specimen's time point label, interpreted: cycle 2 day 1 (C2D1) of nivolumab. Every trial patient had relapsed after autologous stem cell transplantation, and cohorts A, B and C differed in prior brentuximab vedotin exposure. The sequences come from peripheral blood mononuclear cells (PBMCs), collected before the second cycle of nivolumab. These receptors came from a human donor with classical Hodgkin lymphoma.

The chain combines TRBV7-2 with TRBJ1-3; 7 nucleotides align to TRBD1. Trimming removed 6 bases from V and 7 bases from J; junction bases left unmatched: 6. This CDR3 comprises 13 residues. Germline assignment: CDR1 SGHTA and CDR2 FQGNSA. CDR3: CASSIQGTNTIYF. For the CDR3, the DNA is TGTGCCAGCAGTATACAGGGGACTAACACCATATATTTT.

This clone appeared a few times. Here the CDR3 reads CASSLAGQGARGNTIYF. The CDR3 DNA follows: TGTGCCAGCAGCTTAGCGGGACAGGGGGCTAGGGGAAACACCATATATTTT. This rearrangement joins TRBV7-2 to TRBJ1-3; TRBD1 matches 12 bases. The CDR3 length is 17 residues. Germline CDR1 is SGHTA and CDR2 is FQGNSA. J was trimmed by 4 bases and V by 0 bases; bases with no gene match: 4.